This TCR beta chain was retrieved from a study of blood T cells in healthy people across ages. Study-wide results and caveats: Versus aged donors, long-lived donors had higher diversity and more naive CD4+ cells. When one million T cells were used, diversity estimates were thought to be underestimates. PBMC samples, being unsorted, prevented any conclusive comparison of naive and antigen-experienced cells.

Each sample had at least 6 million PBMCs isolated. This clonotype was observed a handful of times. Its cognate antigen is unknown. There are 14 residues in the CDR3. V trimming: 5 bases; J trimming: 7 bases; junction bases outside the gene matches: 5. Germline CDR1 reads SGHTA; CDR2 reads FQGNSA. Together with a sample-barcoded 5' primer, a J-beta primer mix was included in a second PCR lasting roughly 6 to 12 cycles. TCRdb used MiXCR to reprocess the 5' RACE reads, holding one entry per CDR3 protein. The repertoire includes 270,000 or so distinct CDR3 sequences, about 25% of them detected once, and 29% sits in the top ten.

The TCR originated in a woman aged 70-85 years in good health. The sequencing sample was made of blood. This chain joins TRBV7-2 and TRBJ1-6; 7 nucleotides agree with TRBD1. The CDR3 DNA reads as TGTGCCAGCAGCCGACAGGGCGTGAATTCACCCCTCCACTTT. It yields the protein CASSRQGVNSPLHF.